Sequencing of this T cell receptor beta chain was carried out in a study of blood T cell repertoires in COVID-19. Study summary: Some COVID-19 samples were acute and others convalescent; all came from the United States, Italy and Spain. The analysed material was cDNA or gDNA that came from T cells, B-cell-depleted T cells, or PBMCs.

The CDR3 has 15 amino acids. Germline V gives CDR1 SGHTS, CDR2 YDEGEE. V was clipped by 0 bases and J by 5 bases; unmatched bases: 6. Study processing details: Estimates of nucleated cell counts were drawn from the amplification of reference gene primers. The method was immunoSEQ multiplex PCR; TCRdb's version includes in-frame clones alone and lacks a portion of them. That table supplies the V and J calls and clone size; D and trimming were determined from the DNA. The table has about 300,000 clones, approximately 88% seen once. The chain has TRBV5-8 and TRBJ2-7, with 9 bases lining up with TRBD1. The specimen sequenced was peripheral blood. The source is a woman in her 30s who had recovered from COVID-19. In DNA, the CDR3 is TGTGCCAGCAGCTTGGCGGGGGACAGGGTCCACGAGCAGTACTTC. Amino acids: CASSLAGDRVHEQYF. Full variable domain (outside the CDR3, taken from reference TRBV5-8 and TRBJ2-7): EAGVTQSPTHLIKTRGQQATLRCSPISGHTSVYWYQQALGLGLQFLLWYDEGEERNRGNFPPRFSGRQFPNYSSELNVNALELEDSALYLCASSLAGDRVHEQYFGPGTRLTVT.